The 26 T cell receptor beta chains listed next were all sequenced from one sample in a study of control samples from healthy donors and cancer patients. Assay: immunoSEQ multiplex PCR; the TCRdb copy retains only in-frame clones and omits some. The data show around 68,000 clones, about four fifths seen once. Sequencing was done on a sample of blood. The origin of the receptors is a man aged 45 to 65 in good health.

The rearrangement uses TRBV4-2 and TRBJ1-3; TRBD1 aligns across 9 bases. The CDR3 is made up of 16 amino acids. The trim removed 4 bases at V and 4 bases at J, leaving 8 bases unmatched. Germline CDR1 is LGHNA and CDR2 is YNFKEQ. The CDR3 DNA sequence: TGTGCCAGCAGCCTAATCCAGACAGGGGGAGGAAACACCATATATTTT. It translates to CASSLIQTGGGNTIYF.

The chain uses TRBV10-3 and TRBJ2-7; 14 bases fit TRBD2. CDR1 is ENHRY, CDR2 SYGVKD, per germline. Unmatched junction bases numbered 3, after V lost 6 bases and J lost 5 bases. The CDR3 extends over 14 amino acids. The CDR3: CAISGTSGSHEQYF. The CDR3 DNA reads as TGTGCCATCAGCGGGACTAGCGGGAGTCACGAGCAGTACTTC.

This sequence joins TRBV2 and TRBJ1-5, with D unclear. V was shortened by 7 bases and J by 5 bases, with 12 bases between the two germline ends. The CDR3 has 13 residues. CDR1 is SNHLY and CDR2 is FYNNEI in the germline V gene. CDR3 DNA: TGTGCCAGCACCCTTGGGTTCGATCAGCCCCAGCATTTT. This gives the protein CASTLGFDQPQHF. Full variable domain (rest looked up from reference TRBV2 and TRBJ1-5): EPEVTQTPSHQVTQMGQEVILRCVPISNHLYFYWYRQILGQKVEFLVSFYNNEISEKSEIFDDQFSVERPDGSNFTLKIRSTKLEDSAMYFCASTLGFDQPQHFGDGTRLSIL.

The rearrangement joins TRBV4-3 to TRBJ1-1; TRBD1 matches at 7 bases. V shed 3 bases, J shed 1 base, and the junction held 5 bases outside the gene matches. The CDR3 loop spans 15 amino acids. Germline V gene sequence: CDR1 LGHNA, CDR2 YSLEER. The CDR3 loop reads CASSQARDRNTEAFF. In DNA, the CDR3 is TGCGCCAGCAGCCAGGCCCGGGACAGGAACACTGAAGCTTTCTTT.

CDR3 nucleotide sequence: TGTGCCAGCAGTTACTCGTTCCAGGGTTCCACAGAGACCCAGTACTTC. This sequence encodes CASSYSFQGSTETQYF. This rearrangement joins TRBV6-5 to TRBJ2-5; perhaps TRBD1 as D (5 bases). Per the germline V gene, CDR1 is MNHEY and CDR2 is SVGAGI. CDR3 length equals 16 residues. V was shortened by 0 bases and J by 4 bases, with 15 bases between the two germline ends.

The V and J genes are TRBV5-1 and TRBJ2-5, with TRBD1 matching 11 bases. The CDR3 totals 15 residues. Trimming took 4 bases from V and 5 from J; bases not matched to a gene: 7. Germline CDR1 reads SGHRS; CDR2 reads YFSETQ. CDR3 nucleotide sequence: TGCGCCAGCAGCCCGAGGGACAGGGGGTGGGAGACCCAGTACTTC. Its protein is CASSPRDRGWETQYF. The full variable domain, completed using reference TRBV5-1 and TRBJ2-5, is KAGVTQTPRYLIKTRGQQVTLSCSPISGHRSVSWYQQTPGQGLQFLFEYFSETQRNKGNFPGRFSGRQFSNSRSEMNVSTLELGDSALYLCASSPRDRGWETQYFGPGTRLLVL.

The J gene is TRBJ1-6, the V gene TRBV6-6; maybe TRBD1 (6 bases). This CDR3 is 16 amino acids long. Germline-derived CDR1 and CDR2 are MNHNY and SVGAGI (reference sequence). V shed 2 bases and J shed 6 bases, with 14 bases lying between them. The CDR3 nucleotides are TGTGCCAGCAGTTACATCGGGGGCGCTTCTAATTCACCCCTCCACTTT. This encodes CASSYIGGASNSPLHF.

The rearrangement links TRBV5-8 to TRBJ2-1; 7 bases fit TRBD1. The CDR3 spans 15 residues. In germline, CDR1 is SGHTS, CDR2 YDEGEE. Germline trimming cut 2 bases from V and 4 bases from J; bases unmatched to any gene: 6. DNA of the CDR3: TGTGCCAGCAGCTTATCCGGGACAGCGTACAATGAGCAGTTCTTC. Translation: CASSLSGTAYNEQFF.

V and J are TRBV2 and TRBJ2-1; D may correspond to TRBD1 or TRBD2 (5 bases each). CDR1 and CDR2 from the germline V gene are SNHLY and FYNNEI. V lost 6 bases and J 9 bases, leaving 21 bases between the germline ends. The CDR3 spans 15 residues. This CDR3 is CASRAGAALRVEQFF. DNA for the CDR3: TGTGCCAGCAGGGCCGGGGCTGCGCTCCGCGTTGAGCAGTTCTTC.

This clone was detected once. V gene TRBV29-1 combines with J gene TRBJ1-1; unclear D gene. The CDR3 covers 14 residues. With 4 bases removed from V and 1 base from J, the gap between germline ends came to 13 bases. Germline values: CDR1 SQVTM, CDR2 ANQGSEA. CDR3 amino acids: CSVGRGRTNTEAFF. The CDR3 coding sequence is TGCAGCGTTGGGCGTGGAAGGACGAACACTGAAGCTTTCTTT.

V gene TRBV28 combines with J gene TRBJ1-5; D possibly corresponds to TRBD1 (5 bases). Germline lookup yields CDR1 MDHEN and CDR2 SYDVKM. The V end was cut by 3 bases, the J end by 0 bases, with 12 bases between. The CDR3 covers 16 residues. CDR3 in DNA: TGTGCCAGCAGTTTGGTTGTCGGGGGTAGCAATCAGCCCCAGCATTTT. Residues: CASSLVVGGSNQPQHF.

The gene calls are TRBV30 and TRBJ1-2; D remains unclear. Germline values: CDR1 GTSNPN, CDR2 SVGIG (reference sequence). V was trimmed by 4 bases and J by 3 bases, leaving 12 bases between them. This CDR3 has 13 residues. The CDR3 DNA sequence: TGTGCCTGGATCTCCCCTGTGGACTATGGCTACACCTTC. It encodes CAWISPVDYGYTF.

The rearrangement links TRBV30 to TRBJ2-7, with D tentatively TRBD1 (6 bases). This CDR3 contains 14 residues. V lost 0 bases and J 8 bases, leaving 17 bases between the germline ends. CDR1 and CDR2 from the germline V gene are GTSNPN and SVGIG (reference sequence). The CDR3 protein is CAWSVVGGPTQQYF. The CDR3, as DNA: TGTGCCTGGAGTGTAGTAGGGGGTCCTACGCAGCAGTACTTC.

V and J are TRBV7-9 and TRBJ2-1; the match to TRBD2 covers 10 bases. V dropped 7 bases and J dropped 4; count of bases not matched to a gene: 7. The CDR3 length is 15 residues. Germline-derived CDR1 and CDR2 are SEHNR and FQNEAQ (reference sequence). The CDR3 spells CASNALAGAYNEQFF. Written as DNA, the CDR3 is TGTGCCAGCAACGCCCTAGCGGGAGCTTACAATGAGCAGTTCTTC.

The J gene is TRBJ2-7, the V gene TRBV11-3, with TRBD2 matching 11 bases. The CDR3 runs 14 residues. V shed 5 bases and J 3 bases; nucleotides not matched to a gene: 3. Germline V CDR1 and CDR2: SGHNT, YENEEA. The CDR3 is CASSTTSGSYEQYF. CDR3 sequence (DNA): TGTGCCAGCAGCACTACTAGCGGGAGCTACGAGCAGTACTTC.

The chain has TRBV18 and TRBJ1-5; D gene ambiguous. Between the trimmed V and J ends, which lost 0 bases and 2 bases, there was a span of 11 bases. This CDR3 has 16 amino acids. From germline, CDR1 is KGHSH and CDR2 LQKENI. The CDR3 DNA reads as TGTGCCAGCTCACCACCGGCGGCAAGAGGCAATCAGCCCCAGCATTTT. Amino acid sequence: CASSPPAARGNQPQHF.

The V gene is TRBV6-4, the J gene TRBJ2-1, with 11 bases lining up with TRBD1. Germline V lookup: CDR1 MRHNA, CDR2 SNTAGT. The ends lost 4 bases at V and 2 bases at J; junction bases unmatched: 1. The CDR3 runs to 15 residues. In nucleotides, the CDR3 is TGTGCCAGCAGTGGGGGACAGGGGGCCTACAATGAGCAGTTCTTC. It codes for CASSGGQGAYNEQFF.

The chain employs TRBV19 and TRBJ2-7; 7 nucleotides line up with TRBD2. The CDR3 length is 15 residues. Germline assignment: CDR1 LNHDA and CDR2 SQIVND (reference sequence). The V and J ends lost 5 bases and 3 bases, in that order; junction bases with no gene match: 10. The CDR3, as DNA: TGTGCCAGTAGTGTACTTGCGGGAGAGGGCTACGAGCAGTACTTC. This codes for CASSVLAGEGYEQYF.

This clone has only a few counts. The chain combines TRBV4-3 with TRBJ2-7, with 7 bases that match TRBD2. J was trimmed by 4 bases and V by 4 bases; bases with no gene match: 10. The germline CDR1 and CDR2 sequences are LGHNA and YSLEER. The CDR3 loop spans 15 amino acids. The CDR3 loop reads CASSRQASGMYEQYF. For the CDR3, the DNA is TGCGCCAGCAGCCGACAAGCCAGCGGGATGTACGAGCAGTACTTC.

This sequence joins TRBV11-2 and TRBJ1-6, with D hard to call. CDR1 and CDR2 from the germline V gene are SGHAT and FQNNGV. CDR3 length: 18 residues. Trimming removed 5 bases from V and 0 bases from J, with 17 bases in between. CDR3 sequence: CASSPPWARSSYNSPLHF. In DNA form, the CDR3 reads TGTGCCAGCAGCCCCCCATGGGCCCGCAGCTCCTATAATTCACCCCTCCACTTT.

The chain couples TRBV20-1 to TRBJ1-1; D remains unclear. Germline V gene sequence: CDR1 DFQATT, CDR2 SNEGSKA (reference sequence). The CDR3 sequence is 11 residues long. V lost 1 base to trimming and J lost 5 bases, with 5 bases between them. This CDR3 is CSARVVTEAFF. CDR3 nucleotide sequence: TGCAGTGCTAGAGTTGTGACTGAAGCTTTCTTT.

The gene calls are TRBV11-3 and TRBJ2-1, with D perhaps assigned TRBD1 or TRBD2 (5 bases each). This CDR3 region has 15 residues. V lost 1 base to trimming and J lost 8 bases, with 15 bases between them. Germline lookup yields CDR1 SGHNT and CDR2 YENEEA. This chain's CDR3 is CASSLGGRSSDEQFF. The CDR3 coding sequence is TGTGCCAGCAGCTTAGGGGGACGGTCCTCGGATGAGCAGTTCTTC.

This chain connects TRBV11-2 to TRBJ1-5; no firm D call. The CDR3 runs to 15 residues. From germline, CDR1 is SGHAT and CDR2 FQNNGV. V shed 5 bases and J shed 1 base, with 12 bases lying between them. The chain's CDR3 is CASSKDGKSNQPQHF. In nucleotides, the CDR3 is TGTGCCAGCAGCAAGGACGGGAAAAGCAATCAGCCCCAGCATTTT.

V usage is TRBV29-1 and J usage is TRBJ1-2; no definite D call. CDR1 is SQVTM and CDR2 is ANQGSEA in the germline V gene. The germline V and J ends were trimmed by 3 bases and 5 bases, with 10 bases remaining between them. CDR3 length: 12 amino acids. The CDR3 region is CSVESQGYGYTF. DNA for the CDR3: TGCAGCGTTGAGTCTCAAGGGTATGGCTACACCTTC.

J is TRBJ2-1 and V is TRBV7-9, with 14 bases identical to TRBD2. Looked up from germline, CDR1 is SEHNR and CDR2 is FQNEAQ (reference sequence). V lost 5 bases and J lost 9; bases outside the gene matches: 6. CDR3 length equals 15 residues. The CDR3 region has the DNA TGTGCCAGCAGCCGGGGACTAGCGGGAGTGAGTGAGCAGTTCTTC. Protein product: CASSRGLAGVSEQFF.

The V gene is TRBV24-1, the J gene TRBJ2-7; 10 positions match TRBD1. The CDR3 runs 16 residues. Germline CDR1 is KGHDR and CDR2 is SFDVKD. The J segment lost 2 bases and the V segment lost 3 bases, leaving 6 bases of the junction unmatched. CDR3 amino acids: CATSDPRDRGAYEQYF. In DNA, the CDR3 is TGTGCCACCAGTGATCCCCGGGACAGGGGAGCCTACGAGCAGTACTTC.